The rows below give T cell receptor beta chains drawn from one sample of a study of blood T cell repertoires in COVID-19. Produced via immunoSEQ multiplex PCR; TCRdb's table is partial and in-frame only. The data contain about 120,000 clones, 80% to 90% of them singletons. The material sequenced was peripheral blood. These receptors were taken from a woman in her 50s with active or convalescent COVID-19. CDR3s include the opening cysteine and the closing phenylalanine or tryptophan. Fields, in order: clone size, J gene, V gene, D gene, CDR3 DNA, CDR3 protein. The D gene is left open where the match is weak. The listing skips clone size in some rows; elsewhere it reads once, few, many or a size class.

- | TRBJ1-4 | TRBV25-1 | - | TGTGCCAGCAGTGCATACAGGGTTGGTGAAAAACTGTTTTTT | CASSAYRVGEKLFF
- | TRBJ1-5 | TRBV27 | TRBD1 | TGTGCCAGCAGTACCACCTTTTCCGACCACTCTCACAGGGGAGGCAATCAGCCCCAGCATTTT | CASSTTFSDHSHRGGNQPQHF
- | TRBJ2-7 | TRBV9 | - | TGTGCCAGCAGCCCCGGGACTGGCAGCTCCTACGAGCAGTACTTC | CASSPGTGSSYEQYF
- | TRBJ2-7 | TRBV11-2 | - | TGTGCCAGCAGCTTAGCTTCAGGGCCCACCTACGAGCAGTACTTC | CASSLASGPTYEQYF
once | TRBJ2-1 | TRBV25-1 | TRBD2 | TGTGCCAGCAGTGAGGAGGGGCTAGCGGGAGCTAACAATGAGCAGTTCTTC | CASSEEGLAGANNEQFF
- | TRBJ2-1 | TRBV19 | - | TGTGCCAGTAGTGTCCAGGGGGGTAGTGAGCAGTTCTTC | CASSVQGGSEQFF
- | TRBJ1-4 | TRBV4-3 | - | TGCGCCAGCAGCCAAGTTTTAATGGGTAGAGGGGAAAAACTGTTTTTT | CASSQVLMGRGEKLFF
- | TRBJ2-2 | TRBV24-1 | TRBD1 | TGTGCCACCAGTGACCGGACAGGGAACACCGGGGAGCTGTTTTTT | CATSDRTGNTGELFF
- | TRBJ2-5 | TRBV6-1 | - | TGTGCCAGCAGTGAGTTGCGGGCCGTTCAAGAGACCCAGTACTTC | CASSELRAVQETQYF
- | TRBJ2-1 | TRBV12-3/TRBV12-4 | - | TGTGCCAGCAGTTTTAGTGATGAGCAGTTCTTC | CASSFSDEQFF
few | TRBJ1-5 | TRBV18 | TRBD1 | TGTGCCAGCTCACCAAGGACAGGCGCCGATCAGCCCCAGCATTTT | CASSPRTGADQPQHF
- | TRBJ1-2 | TRBV18 | - | TGTGCCAGCTCACCACGTCACAGTCTCGGGGAGGGCTATGGCTACACCTTC | CASSPRHSLGEGYGYTF
- | TRBJ2-5 | TRBV7-3 | TRBD2 | TGTGCCAGCAGCTTGACTAGCGGTTACCAAGAGACCCAGTACTTC | CASSLTSGYQETQYF
- | TRBJ2-3 | TRBV24-1 | TRBD1 | TGTGCCACCAGTGGGGACAGGCCGTACACAGATACGCAGTATTTT | CATSGDRPYTDTQYF
once | TRBJ1-5 | TRBV6-2/TRBV6-3 | TRBD1 | TGTGCCAGCAGTTACCCCGGGACAGGGGGCTTTCAGCCCCAGCATTTT | CASSYPGTGGFQPQHF
- | TRBJ2-1 | TRBV25-1 | TRBD1 | TGTGCCAGCAGCAGGGGGCTTTCCTACAATGAGCAGTTCTTC | CASSRGLSYNEQFF
- | TRBJ2-1 | TRBV10-3 | TRBD2 | TGTGCCATCAGGGCGACTAGCGGGAGGCATAATGAGCAGTTCTTC | CAIRATSGRHNEQFF
- | TRBJ2-2 | TRBV3-1/TRBV3-2 | - | TGTGCCAGCAGCCAAGGCAGGCGGGCCGGGGAGCTGTTTTTT | CASSQGRRAGELFF
- | TRBJ1-5 | TRBV5-1 | TRBD1 | TGCGCCAGCAGCAAGGGACAGGGAGAACAGCCCCAGCATTTT | CASSKGQGEQPQHF
- | TRBJ2-7 | TRBV7-8 | - | TGTGCCAGCAGCTTAGCGCAGACCTACGAGCAGTACTTC | CASSLAQTYEQYF
- | TRBJ2-2 | TRBV9 | - | TGTGCCAGCAGCGCCGGGGGGCCCACCGGGGAGCTGTTTTTT | CASSAGGPTGELFF
- | TRBJ2-7 | TRBV5-4 | TRBD2 | TGTGCCAGCAGCATGGGACTAGCGGACTCCTACGAGCAGTACTTC | CASSMGLADSYEQYF
- | TRBJ1-2 | TRBV20-1 | TRBD1 | TGCAGTGCTGGGGACAGGGGAGGCTACACCTTC | CSAGDRGGYTF
- | TRBJ1-4 | TRBV7-2 | - | TGTGCCAGCAGTTTCGCAGGTGAAAAACTGTTTTTT | CASSFAGEKLFF
- | TRBJ2-1 | TRBV27 | - | TGTGCCAGCGCCCGCTGGGGGGTAGCGGACAATGAGCAGTTCTTC | CASARWGVADNEQFF
- | TRBJ2-1 | TRBV6-1 | TRBD2 | TGTGCCAGCAGTGAAAGTGGTAGCGGGAGGGTAAATGAGCAGTTCTTC | CASSESGSGRVNEQFF
- | TRBJ1-1 | TRBV7-3 | - | TGTGCCAGCAGCCCTCCCTGGACTTACACTGAAGCTTTCTTT | CASSPPWTYTEAFF
- | TRBJ1-1 | TRBV10-2 | - | TGCGCCAGCAGGGGGGCAAGCGTTACAACTTTCTTT | CASRGASVTTFF
- | TRBJ1-1 | TRBV5-5 | - | TGTGCCAGCAGCTGGGGCTGGAGGGCTACTGAAGCTTTCTTT | CASSWGWRATEAFF
once | TRBJ1-1 | TRBV9 | - | TGTGCCAGCAGCCCTACAGGGTTGAACACTGAAGCTTTCTTT | CASSPTGLNTEAFF
once | TRBJ1-2 | TRBV24-1 | TRBD1 | TGTGCCACCAGTGATTTGCGACAGGGAAATGGCTACACCTTC | CATSDLRQGNGYTF
- | TRBJ2-1 | TRBV23-1 | - | TGCGCCAGCAGTCAATCGAACAGGGAATATGAGCAGTTCTTC | CASSQSNREYEQFF
- | TRBJ2-1 | TRBV3-1/TRBV3-2 | - | TGTGCCAGCAGCCACAGGGGCAATGAGCAGTTCTTC | CASSHRGNEQFF
- | TRBJ2-1 | TRBV6-2/TRBV6-3 | - | TGTGCCAGCAGTGATCAGCGGACCCCCTACAATGAGCAGTTCTTC | CASSDQRTPYNEQFF
- | TRBJ2-3 | TRBV3-1/TRBV3-2 | - | TGTGCCAGCAGCCACAGGGGCGTCACAGATACGCAGTATTTT | CASSHRGVTDTQYF
- | TRBJ2-7 | TRBV27 | - | TGTGCCAGCAGTTTATCCTACTCCTACGAGCAGTACTTC | CASSLSYSYEQYF
- | TRBJ2-3 | TRBV5-6 | TRBD1 | TGTGCCAGCAGCTTGCGTCCAGGGGGCCTGCCAGATACGCAGTATTTT | CASSLRPGGLPDTQYF
once | TRBJ1-1 | TRBV6-1 | - | TGTGCCAGCAGTGAAGGTCTTCGGTGGCAGGGGTCGATCCGTACTGAAGCTTTCTTT | CASSEGLRWQGSIRTEAFF
- | TRBJ1-4 | TRBV10-3 | TRBD1 | TGTGCCATCAGTGAAACTGGACAGGCCGCCCCCCGAAAACTGTTTTTT | CAISETGQAAPRKLFF
- | TRBJ2-1 | TRBV19 | TRBD2 | TGTGCCAGTAGTCCCCTTAGCGGGAGGGAATACAATGAGCAGTTCTTC | CASSPLSGREYNEQFF
- | TRBJ2-5 | TRBV24-1 | - | TGTGCCACCAGTGATACGGGAGCCCAAGAGACCCAGTACTTC | CATSDTGAQETQYF
- | TRBJ1-2 | TRBV4-1 | TRBD1 | TGCGCCAGCAGCCAAGTCGGCAGGGGGCTTAACTATGGCTACACCTTC | CASSQVGRGLNYGYTF
- | TRBJ2-7 | TRBV12-3/TRBV12-4 | - | TGTGCCAGCAGTTTCCGCGAGCAGTACTTC | CASSFREQYF
once | TRBJ2-3 | TRBV19 | - | TGTGCCAGTAGTATCCCCGGGACTTGGGATACGCAGTATTTT | CASSIPGTWDTQYF
- | TRBJ1-2 | TRBV4-3 | - | TGCGCCAGCAGCCCCCGTGACTTCTATGGCTACACCTTC | CASSPRDFYGYTF
- | TRBJ2-5 | TRBV10-3 | - | TGTGCCATCAGTGACTTGGGGGGACAAGAGACCCAGTACTTC | CAISDLGGQETQYF
- | TRBJ1-5 | TRBV14 | - | TGTGCCAGCAGCCTTTACAATCAGCCCCAGCATTTT | CASSLYNQPQHF
- | TRBJ2-7 | TRBV28 | TRBD2 | TGTGCCAGCAGCTACCTAGCGGGGGGTACCTACGAGCAGTACTTC | CASSYLAGGTYEQYF
- | TRBJ1-4 | TRBV27 | - | TGTGCCAGCAGTTATCGGGGTGAAAAACTGTTTTTT | CASSYRGEKLFF
few | TRBJ2-7 | TRBV20-1 | - | TGCAGTGCTAAACAGGGTAACGAGCAGTACTTC | CSAKQGNEQYF
- | TRBJ1-1 | TRBV28 | - | TGTGCCAGCGGAGTGGGACTGGACACTGAAGCTTTCTTT | CASGVGLDTEAFF
- | TRBJ1-3 | TRBV15 | - | TGTGCCACCAGCAGGGGGGGAACCAGCTCTGGAAACACCATATATTTT | CATSRGGTSSGNTIYF
few | TRBJ1-3 | TRBV14 | TRBD1 | TGTGCCAGCAGCGCGACAGGGGGCGAGGATAACACCATATATTTT | CASSATGGEDNTIYF
- | TRBJ2-1 | TRBV15 | - | TGTGCCACCAGCAGAGATCTCCGCAATGAGCAGTTCTTC | CATSRDLRNEQFF